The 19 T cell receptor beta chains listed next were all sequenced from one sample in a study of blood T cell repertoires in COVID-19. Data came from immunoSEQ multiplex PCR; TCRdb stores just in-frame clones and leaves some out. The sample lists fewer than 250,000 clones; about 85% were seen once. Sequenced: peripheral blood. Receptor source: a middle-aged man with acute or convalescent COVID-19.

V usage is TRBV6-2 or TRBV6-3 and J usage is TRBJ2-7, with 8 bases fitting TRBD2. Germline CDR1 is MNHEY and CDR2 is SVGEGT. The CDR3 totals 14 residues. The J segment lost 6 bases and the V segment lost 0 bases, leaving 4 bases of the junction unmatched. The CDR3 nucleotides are TGTGCCAGCAGTTACTCAGGACTAGCCCGCGAGCAGTACTTC. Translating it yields CASSYSGLAREQYF.

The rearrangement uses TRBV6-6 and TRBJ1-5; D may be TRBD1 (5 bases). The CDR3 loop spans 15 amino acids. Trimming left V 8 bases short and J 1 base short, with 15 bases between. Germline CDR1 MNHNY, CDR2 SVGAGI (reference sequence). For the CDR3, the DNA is TGTGCCAGCGTGGGGCAGGGTAGGAGCAATCAGCCCCAGCATTTT. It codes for CASVGQGRSNQPQHF.

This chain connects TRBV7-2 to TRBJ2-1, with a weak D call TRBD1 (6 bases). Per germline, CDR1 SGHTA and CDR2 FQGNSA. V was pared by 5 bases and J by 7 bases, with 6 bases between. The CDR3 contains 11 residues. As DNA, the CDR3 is TGTGCCAGCAGCGACAGGAATGAGCAGTTCTTC. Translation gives CASSDRNEQFF.

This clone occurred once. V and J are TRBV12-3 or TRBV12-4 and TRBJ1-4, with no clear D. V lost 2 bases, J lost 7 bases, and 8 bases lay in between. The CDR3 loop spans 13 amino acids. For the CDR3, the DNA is TGTGCCAGCAGTTTAAACAGAGTTGAAAAACTGTTTTTT. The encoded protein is CASSLNRVEKLFF.

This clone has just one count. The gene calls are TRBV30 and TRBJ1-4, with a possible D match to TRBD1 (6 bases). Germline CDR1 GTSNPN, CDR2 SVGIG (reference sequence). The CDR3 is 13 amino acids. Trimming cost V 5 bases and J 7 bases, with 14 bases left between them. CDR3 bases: TGTGCCTGGGCAGGGGAAAGGGGTGAAAAACTGTTTTTT. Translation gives CAWAGERGEKLFF.

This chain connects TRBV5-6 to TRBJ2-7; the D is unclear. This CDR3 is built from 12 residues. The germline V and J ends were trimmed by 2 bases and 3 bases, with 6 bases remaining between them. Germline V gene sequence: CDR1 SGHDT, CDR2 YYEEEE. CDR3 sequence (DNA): TGTGCCAGCAGCTTAGAGCTCTACGAGCAGTACTTC. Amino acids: CASSLELYEQYF.

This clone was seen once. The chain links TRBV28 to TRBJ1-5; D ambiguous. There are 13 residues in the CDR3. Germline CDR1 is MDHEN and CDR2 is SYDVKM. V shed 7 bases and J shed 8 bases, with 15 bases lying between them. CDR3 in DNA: TGTGCCAGCACCCTCGGAGGAAGGGAGCCCCAGCATTTT. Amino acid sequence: CASTLGGREPQHF. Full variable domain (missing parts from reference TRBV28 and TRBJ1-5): DVKVTQSSRYLVKRTGEKVFLECVQDMDHENMFWYRQDPGLGLRLIYFSYDVKMKEKGDIPEGYSVSREKKERFSLILESASTNQTSMYLCASTLGGREPQHFGDGTRLSIL.

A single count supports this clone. Here the CDR3 DNA reads TGTGCCAGCAGCTTAGGAATTAGCGGAATCACAGATACGCAGTATTTT. As protein: CASSLGISGITDTQYF. This chain connects TRBV11-2 to TRBJ2-3; D might be TRBD2 (6 bases). In germline, CDR1 is SGHAT, CDR2 FQNNGV. This CDR3 comprises 16 residues. V lost 1 base to trimming and J lost 2 bases, with 13 bases between them.

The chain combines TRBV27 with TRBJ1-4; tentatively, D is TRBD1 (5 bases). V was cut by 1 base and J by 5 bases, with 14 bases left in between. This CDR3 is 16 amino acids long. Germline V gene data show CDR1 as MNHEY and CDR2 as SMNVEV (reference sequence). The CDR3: CASSLYADRRNEKLFF. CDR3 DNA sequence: TGTGCCAGCAGTTTATATGCCGACAGAAGAAATGAAAAACTGTTTTTT.

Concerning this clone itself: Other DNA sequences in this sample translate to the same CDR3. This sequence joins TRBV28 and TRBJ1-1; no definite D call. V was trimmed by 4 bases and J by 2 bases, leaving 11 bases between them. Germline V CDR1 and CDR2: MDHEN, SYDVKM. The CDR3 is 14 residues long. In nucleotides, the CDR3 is TGTGCCAGCAGTTCCCGACCGGGAAACACTGAAGCTTTCTTT. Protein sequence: CASSSRPGNTEAFF.

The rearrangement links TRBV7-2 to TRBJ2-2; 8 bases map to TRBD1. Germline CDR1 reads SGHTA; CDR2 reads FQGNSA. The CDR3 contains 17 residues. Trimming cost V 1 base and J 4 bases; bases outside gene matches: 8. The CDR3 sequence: CASSLEGTGSRTGELFF. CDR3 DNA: TGTGCCAGCAGCTTAGAAGGGACAGGAAGTCGCACCGGGGAGCTGTTTTTT. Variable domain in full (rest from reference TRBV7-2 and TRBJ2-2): GAGVSQSPSNKVTEKGKDVELRCDPISGHTALYWYRQSLGQGLEFLIYFQGNSAPDKSGLPSDRFSAERTGGSVSTLTIQRTQQEDSAVYLCASSLEGTGSRTGELFFGEGSRLTVL.

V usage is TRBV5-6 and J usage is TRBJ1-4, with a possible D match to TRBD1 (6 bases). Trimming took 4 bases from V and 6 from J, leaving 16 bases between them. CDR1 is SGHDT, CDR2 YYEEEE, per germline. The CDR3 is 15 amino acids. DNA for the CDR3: TGTGCCAGCAGCCTTCACCGGGACATAGATGAAAAACTGTTTTTT. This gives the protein CASSLHRDIDEKLFF.

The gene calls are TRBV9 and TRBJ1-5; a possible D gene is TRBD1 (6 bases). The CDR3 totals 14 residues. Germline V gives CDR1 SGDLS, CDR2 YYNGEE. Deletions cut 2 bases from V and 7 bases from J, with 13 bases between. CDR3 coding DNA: TGTGCCAGCAGCGTTACAGGGTTCGGGCAGCCCCAGCATTTT. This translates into CASSVTGFGQPQHF.

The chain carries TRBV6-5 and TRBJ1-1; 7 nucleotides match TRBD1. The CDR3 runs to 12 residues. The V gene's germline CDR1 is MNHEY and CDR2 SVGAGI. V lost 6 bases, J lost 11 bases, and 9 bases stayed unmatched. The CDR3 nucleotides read TGTGCCAGCAGCCCGAGGGGGCAAGTGGCTTTCTTT. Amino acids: CASSPRGQVAFF.

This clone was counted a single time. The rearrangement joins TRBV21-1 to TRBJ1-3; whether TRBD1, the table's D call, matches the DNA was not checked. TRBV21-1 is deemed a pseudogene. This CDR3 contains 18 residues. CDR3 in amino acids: CASSMQGQGAVSGNTIYF. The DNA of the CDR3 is TGTGCCAGCAGCATGCAGGGGCAGGGGGCCGTGTCTGGAAACACCATATATTTT.

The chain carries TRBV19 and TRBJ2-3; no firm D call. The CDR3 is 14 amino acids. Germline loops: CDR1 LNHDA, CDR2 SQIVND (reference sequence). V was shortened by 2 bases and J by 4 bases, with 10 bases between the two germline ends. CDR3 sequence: CASSINVQSDTQYF. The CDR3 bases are TGTGCCAGTAGTATAAACGTTCAGTCAGATACGCAGTATTTT.

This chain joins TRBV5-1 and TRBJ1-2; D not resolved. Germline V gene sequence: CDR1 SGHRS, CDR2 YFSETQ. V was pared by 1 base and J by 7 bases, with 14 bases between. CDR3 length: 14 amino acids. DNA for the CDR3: TGCGCCAGCAGCTTGAGTAGCGGGGAGGGTGGCTACACCTTC. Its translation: CASSLSSGEGGYTF.

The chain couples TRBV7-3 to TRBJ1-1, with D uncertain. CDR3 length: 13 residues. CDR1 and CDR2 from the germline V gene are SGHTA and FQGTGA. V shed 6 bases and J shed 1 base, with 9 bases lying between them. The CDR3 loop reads CASRRSPNTEAFF. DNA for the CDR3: TGTGCCAGCAGGAGGTCACCGAACACTGAAGCTTTCTTT.

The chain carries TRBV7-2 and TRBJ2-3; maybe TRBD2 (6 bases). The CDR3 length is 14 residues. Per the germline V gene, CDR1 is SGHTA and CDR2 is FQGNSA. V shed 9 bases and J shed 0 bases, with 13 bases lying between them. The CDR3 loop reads CASGWGLSTDTQYF. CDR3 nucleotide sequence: TGTGCCAGTGGATGGGGACTCAGCACAGATACGCAGTATTTT.